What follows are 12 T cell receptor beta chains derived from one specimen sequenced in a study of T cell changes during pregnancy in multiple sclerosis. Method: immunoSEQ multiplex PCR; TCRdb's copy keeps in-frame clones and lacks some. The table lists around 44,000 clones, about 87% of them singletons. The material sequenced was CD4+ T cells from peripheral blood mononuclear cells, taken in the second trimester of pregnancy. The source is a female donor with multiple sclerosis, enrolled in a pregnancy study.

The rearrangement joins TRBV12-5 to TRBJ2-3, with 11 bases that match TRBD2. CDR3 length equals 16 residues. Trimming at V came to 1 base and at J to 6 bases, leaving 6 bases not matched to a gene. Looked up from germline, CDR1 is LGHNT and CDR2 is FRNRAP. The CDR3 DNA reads TGTGCTAGTGGTTTGGGACTAGCGGGAAGTATGGATACGCAGTATTTT. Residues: CASGLGLAGSMDTQYF.

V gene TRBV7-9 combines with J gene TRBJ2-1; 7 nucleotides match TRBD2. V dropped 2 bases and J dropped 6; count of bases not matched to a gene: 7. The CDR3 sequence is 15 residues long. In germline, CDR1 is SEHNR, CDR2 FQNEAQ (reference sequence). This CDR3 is CASSLTGGGLNEQFF. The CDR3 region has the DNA TGTGCCAGCAGCTTAACGGGCGGGGGTCTCAATGAGCAGTTCTTC.

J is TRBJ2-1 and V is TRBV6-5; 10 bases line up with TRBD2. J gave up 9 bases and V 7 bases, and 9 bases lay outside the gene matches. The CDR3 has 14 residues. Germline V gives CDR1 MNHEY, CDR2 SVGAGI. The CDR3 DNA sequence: TGTGCCAGCACCGGCCTAGCGGGAGTGAGTGAGCAGTTCTTC. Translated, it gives CASTGLAGVSEQFF.

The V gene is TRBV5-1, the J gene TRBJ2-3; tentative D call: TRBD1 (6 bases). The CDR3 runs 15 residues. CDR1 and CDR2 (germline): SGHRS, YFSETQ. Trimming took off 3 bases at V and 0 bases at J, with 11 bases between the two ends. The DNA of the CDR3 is TGCGCCAGCAGCTGGATAGGGGGAAGCACAGATACGCAGTATTTT. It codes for CASSWIGGSTDTQYF.

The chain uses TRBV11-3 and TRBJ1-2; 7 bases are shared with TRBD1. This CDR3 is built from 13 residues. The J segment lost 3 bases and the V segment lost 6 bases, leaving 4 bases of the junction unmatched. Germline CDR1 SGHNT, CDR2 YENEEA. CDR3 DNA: TGTGCCAGCAGGGCAGGGGGTCACTATGGCTACACCTTC. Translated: CASRAGGHYGYTF.

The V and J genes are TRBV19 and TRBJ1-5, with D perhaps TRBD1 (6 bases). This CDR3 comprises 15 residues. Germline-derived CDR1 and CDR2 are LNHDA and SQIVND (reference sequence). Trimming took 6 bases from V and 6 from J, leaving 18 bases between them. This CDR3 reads CASRYREGITQPQHF. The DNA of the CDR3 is TGTGCCAGTAGATACAGGGAGGGGATAACTCAGCCCCAGCATTTT.

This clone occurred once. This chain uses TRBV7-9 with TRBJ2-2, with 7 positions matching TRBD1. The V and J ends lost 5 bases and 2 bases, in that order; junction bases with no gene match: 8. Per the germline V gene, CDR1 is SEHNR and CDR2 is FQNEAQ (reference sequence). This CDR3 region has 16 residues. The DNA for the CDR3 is TGTGCCAGCAGCCCTGACAGGGTTTTAAACACCGGGGAGCTGTTTTTT. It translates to CASSPDRVLNTGELFF.

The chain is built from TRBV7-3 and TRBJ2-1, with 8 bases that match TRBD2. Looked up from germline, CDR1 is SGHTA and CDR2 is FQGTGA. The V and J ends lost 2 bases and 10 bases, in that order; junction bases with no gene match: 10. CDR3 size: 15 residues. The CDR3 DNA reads TGTGCCAGCAGCTTAGTTAGCGGGGACCTCGGGGAGCAGTTCTTC. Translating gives CASSLVSGDLGEQFF.

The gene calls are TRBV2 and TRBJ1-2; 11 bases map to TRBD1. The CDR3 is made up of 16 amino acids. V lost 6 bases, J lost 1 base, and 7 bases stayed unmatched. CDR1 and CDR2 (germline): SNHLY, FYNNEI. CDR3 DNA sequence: TGTGCCAGCAGGGGGACAGGGGGAGAGGTTAACTATGGCTACACCTTC. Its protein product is CASRGTGGEVNYGYTF. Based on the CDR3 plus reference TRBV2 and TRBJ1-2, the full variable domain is EPEVTQTPSHQVTQMGQEVILRCVPISNHLYFYWYRQILGQKVEFLVSFYNNEISEKSEIFDDQFSVERPDGSNFTLKIRSTKLEDSAMYFCASRGTGGEVNYGYTFGSGTRLTVV.

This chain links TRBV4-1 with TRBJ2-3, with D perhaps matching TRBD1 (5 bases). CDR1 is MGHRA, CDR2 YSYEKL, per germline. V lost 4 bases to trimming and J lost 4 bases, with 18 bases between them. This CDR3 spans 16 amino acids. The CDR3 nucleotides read TGCGCCAGCAGCCTACAAATGGGCGCCAGGGCAGATACGCAGTATTTT. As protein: CASSLQMGARADTQYF.

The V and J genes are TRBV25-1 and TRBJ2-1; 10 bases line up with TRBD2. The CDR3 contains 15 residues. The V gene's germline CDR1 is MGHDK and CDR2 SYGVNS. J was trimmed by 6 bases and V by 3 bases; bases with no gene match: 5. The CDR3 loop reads CASSDGLAEINEQFF. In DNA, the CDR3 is TGTGCCAGCAGTGATGGACTAGCGGAGATCAATGAGCAGTTCTTC.

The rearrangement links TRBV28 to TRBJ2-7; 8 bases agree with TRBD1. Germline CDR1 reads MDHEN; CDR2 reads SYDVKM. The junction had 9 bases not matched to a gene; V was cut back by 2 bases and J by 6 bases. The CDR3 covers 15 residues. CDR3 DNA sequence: TGTGCCAGCAGTTTACAGGGGGCAGGGGGAGGCGAGCAGTACTTC. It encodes CASSLQGAGGGEQYF.